This TCR beta chain was found in a study of vaccination effects on CD4 cells after COVID-19. Study background: Antigen-specific CD4+ T cells expanded by the ViraFEST assay with viral peptide pools were then sequenced. Study-wide results and limits: Only 1 of 255 vaccine-induced clones from healthy vaccinees cross-reacted with common cold coronaviruses.

Only one count was recorded for this clone. The antigen remains unidentified. Culturing for 10 to 11 days preceded CD4+ T cell isolation. Two-dose BNT162b2 or mRNA-1273 vaccination was given to participants. The vaccine recipients had no prior SARS-CoV-2 infection, with negative nucleocapsid antibodies. V shed 5 bases and J 10 bases; nucleotides not matched to a gene: 2. There are 11 residues in the CDR3. The repertoire was sequenced with immunoSEQ multiplex PCR; TCRdb's copy has only in-frame clones and lacks some. Of about 45,000 clones listed, roughly 70% are singletons. This specimen was CD4+ T cells from PBMCs cultured without peptide, taken after COVID-19 vaccination. The TCR sequence derives from a human donor who received a COVID-19 vaccine. This rearrangement joins TRBV12-3 or TRBV12-4 to TRBJ2-1; 7 nucleotides line up with TRBD1. In DNA, the CDR3 is TGTGCCAGCAGTATCAGGGGGGAGCAGTTCTTC. Residues: CASSIRGEQFF.